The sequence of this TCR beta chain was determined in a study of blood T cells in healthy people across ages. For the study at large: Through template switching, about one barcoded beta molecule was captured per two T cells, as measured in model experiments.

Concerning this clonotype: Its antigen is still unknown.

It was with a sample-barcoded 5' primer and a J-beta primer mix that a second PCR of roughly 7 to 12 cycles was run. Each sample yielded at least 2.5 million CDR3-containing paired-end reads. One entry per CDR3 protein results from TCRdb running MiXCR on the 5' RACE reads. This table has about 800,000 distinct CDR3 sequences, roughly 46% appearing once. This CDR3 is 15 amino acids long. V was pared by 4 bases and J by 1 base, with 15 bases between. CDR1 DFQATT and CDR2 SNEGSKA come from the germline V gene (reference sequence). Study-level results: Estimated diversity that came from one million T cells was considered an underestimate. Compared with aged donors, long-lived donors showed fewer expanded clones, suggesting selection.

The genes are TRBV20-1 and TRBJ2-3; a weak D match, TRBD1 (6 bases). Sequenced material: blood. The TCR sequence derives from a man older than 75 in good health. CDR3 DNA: TGCAGTGCTAAGGGGGATAAATCGGGCACAGATACGCAGTATTTT. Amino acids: CSAKGDKSGTDTQYF.